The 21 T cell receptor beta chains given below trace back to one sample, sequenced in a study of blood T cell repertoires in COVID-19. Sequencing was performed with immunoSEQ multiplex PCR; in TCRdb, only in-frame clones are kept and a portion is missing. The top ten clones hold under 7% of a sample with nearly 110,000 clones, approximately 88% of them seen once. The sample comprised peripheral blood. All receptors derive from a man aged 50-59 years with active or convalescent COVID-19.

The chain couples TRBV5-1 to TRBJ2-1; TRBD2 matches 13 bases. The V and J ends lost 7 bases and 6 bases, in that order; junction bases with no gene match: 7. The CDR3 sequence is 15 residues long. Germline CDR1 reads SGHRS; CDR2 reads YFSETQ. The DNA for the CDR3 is TGCGCCAGCTACGGGACTAGCGGGGCCCTCAATGAGCAGTTCTTC. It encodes CASYGTSGALNEQFF.

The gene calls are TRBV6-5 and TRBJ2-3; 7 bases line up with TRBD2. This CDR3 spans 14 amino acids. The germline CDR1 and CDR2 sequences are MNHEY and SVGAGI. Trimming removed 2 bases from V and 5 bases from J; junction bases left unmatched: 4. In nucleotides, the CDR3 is TGTGCCAGCAGTTACCGGGGGAGGGAAGATACGCAGTATTTT. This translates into CASSYRGREDTQYF.

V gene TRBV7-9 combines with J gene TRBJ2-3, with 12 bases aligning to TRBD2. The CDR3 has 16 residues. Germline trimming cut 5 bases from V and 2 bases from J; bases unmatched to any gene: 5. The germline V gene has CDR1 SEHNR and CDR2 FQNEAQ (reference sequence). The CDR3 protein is CASSRTSGDYTDTQYF. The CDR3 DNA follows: TGTGCCAGCAGCCGGACTAGCGGGGACTACACAGATACGCAGTATTTT.

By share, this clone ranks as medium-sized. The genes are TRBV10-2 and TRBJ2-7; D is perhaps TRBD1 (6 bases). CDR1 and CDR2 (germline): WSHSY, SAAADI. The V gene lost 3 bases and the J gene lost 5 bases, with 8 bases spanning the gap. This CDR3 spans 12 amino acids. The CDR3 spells CASSENRDEQYF. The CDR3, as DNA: TGCGCCAGCAGTGAAAACAGGGACGAGCAGTACTTC.

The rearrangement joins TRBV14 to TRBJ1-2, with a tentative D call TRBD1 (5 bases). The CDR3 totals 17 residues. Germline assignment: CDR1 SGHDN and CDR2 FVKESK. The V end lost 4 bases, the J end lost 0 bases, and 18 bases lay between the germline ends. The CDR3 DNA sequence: TGTGCCAGCAGCCCCTTGCGGGGCGCGGGTCCTAACTATGGCTACACCTTC. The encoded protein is CASSPLRGAGPNYGYTF.

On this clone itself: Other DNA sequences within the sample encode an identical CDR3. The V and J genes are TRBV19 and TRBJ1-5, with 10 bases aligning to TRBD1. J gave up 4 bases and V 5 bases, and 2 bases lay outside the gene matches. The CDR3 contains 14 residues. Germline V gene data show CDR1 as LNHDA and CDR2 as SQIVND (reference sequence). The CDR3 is CASSGQGGNQPQHF. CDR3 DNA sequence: TGTGCCAGTAGTGGACAGGGGGGAAATCAGCCCCAGCATTTT.

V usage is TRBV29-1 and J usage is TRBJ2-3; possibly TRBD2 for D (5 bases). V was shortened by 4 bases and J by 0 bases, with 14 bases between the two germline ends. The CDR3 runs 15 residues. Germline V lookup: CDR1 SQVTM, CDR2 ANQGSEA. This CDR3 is CSVARLAASTDTQYF. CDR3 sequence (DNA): TGCAGCGTTGCCCGCCTAGCAGCAAGCACAGATACGCAGTATTTT.

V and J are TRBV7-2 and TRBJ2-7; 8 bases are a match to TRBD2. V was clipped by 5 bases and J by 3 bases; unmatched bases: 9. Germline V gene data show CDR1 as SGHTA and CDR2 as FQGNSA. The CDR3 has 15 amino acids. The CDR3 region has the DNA TGTGCCAGCAGCGAGGAGGTCGGGAGGGGCTACGAGCAGTACTTC. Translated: CASSEEVGRGYEQYF.

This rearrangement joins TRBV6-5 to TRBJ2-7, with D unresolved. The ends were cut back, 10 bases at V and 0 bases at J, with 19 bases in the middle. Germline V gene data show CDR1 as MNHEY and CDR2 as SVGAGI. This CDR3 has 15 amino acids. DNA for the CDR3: TGTGCCACCCAATTCGTACAGCAGGCCTCCTACGAGCAGTACTTC. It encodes CATQFVQQASYEQYF.

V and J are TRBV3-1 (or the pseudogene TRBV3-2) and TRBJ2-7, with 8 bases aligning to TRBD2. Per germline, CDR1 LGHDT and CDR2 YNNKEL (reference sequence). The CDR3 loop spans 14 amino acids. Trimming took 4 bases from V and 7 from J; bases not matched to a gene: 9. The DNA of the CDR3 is TGTGCCAGCAGCCCGCTGGAGACGGGAGGGGAGCAGTACTTC. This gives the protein CASSPLETGGEQYF.

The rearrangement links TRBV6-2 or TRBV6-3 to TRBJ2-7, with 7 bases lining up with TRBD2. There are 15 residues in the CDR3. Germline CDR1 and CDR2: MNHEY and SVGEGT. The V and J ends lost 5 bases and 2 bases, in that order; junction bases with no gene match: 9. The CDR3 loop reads CASSTVGGSTYEQYF. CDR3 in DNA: TGTGCCAGCAGTACTGTGGGAGGGTCTACCTACGAGCAGTACTTC.

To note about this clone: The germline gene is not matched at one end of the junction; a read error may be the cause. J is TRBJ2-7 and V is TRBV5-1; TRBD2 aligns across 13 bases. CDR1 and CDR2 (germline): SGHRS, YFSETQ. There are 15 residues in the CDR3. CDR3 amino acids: CASSLAGGLAGETLF. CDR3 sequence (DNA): TGCGCCAGCAGCTTGGCCGGAGGACTAGCGGGGGAGACCTTATTC.

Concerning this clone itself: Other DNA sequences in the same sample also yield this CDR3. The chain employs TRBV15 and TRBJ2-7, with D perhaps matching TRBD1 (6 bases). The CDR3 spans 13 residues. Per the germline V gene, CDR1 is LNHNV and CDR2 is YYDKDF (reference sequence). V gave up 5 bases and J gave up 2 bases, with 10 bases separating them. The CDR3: CATSFQGTYEQYF. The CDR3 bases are TGTGCCACCAGCTTCCAGGGGACCTACGAGCAGTACTTC. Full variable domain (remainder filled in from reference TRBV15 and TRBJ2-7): DAMVIQNPRYQVTQFGKPVTLSCSQTLNHNVMYWYQQKSSQAPKLLFHYYDKDFNNEADTPDNFQSRRPNTSFCFLDIRSPGLGDTAMYLCATSFQGTYEQYFGPGTRLTVT.

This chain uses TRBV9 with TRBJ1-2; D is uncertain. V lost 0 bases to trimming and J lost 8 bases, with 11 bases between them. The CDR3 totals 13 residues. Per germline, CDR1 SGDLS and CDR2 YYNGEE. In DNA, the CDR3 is TGTGCCAGCAGCGTAGCGGCGGCTGGGGGCTACACCTTC. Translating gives CASSVAAAGGYTF. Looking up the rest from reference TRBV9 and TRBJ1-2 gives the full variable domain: DSGVTQTPKHLITATGQRVTLRCSPRSGDLSVYWYQQSLDQGLQFLIQYYNGEERAKGNILERFSAQQFPDLHSELNLSSLELGDSALYFCASSVAAAGGYTFGSGTRLTVV.

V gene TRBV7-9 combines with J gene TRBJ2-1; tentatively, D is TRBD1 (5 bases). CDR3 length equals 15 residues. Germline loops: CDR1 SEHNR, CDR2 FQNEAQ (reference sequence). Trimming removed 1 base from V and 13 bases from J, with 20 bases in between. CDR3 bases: TGTGCCAGCAGCTTAGGATACGCAGGGAATGGTGTTCAGTTCTTC. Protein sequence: CASSLGYAGNGVQFF. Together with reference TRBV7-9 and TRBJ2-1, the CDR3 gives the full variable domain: DTGVSQNPRHKITKRGQNVTFRCDPISEHNRLYWYRQTLGQGPEFLTYFQNEAQLEKSRLLSDRFSAERPKGSFSTLEIQRTEQGDSAMYLCASSLGYAGNGVQFFGPGTRLTVL.

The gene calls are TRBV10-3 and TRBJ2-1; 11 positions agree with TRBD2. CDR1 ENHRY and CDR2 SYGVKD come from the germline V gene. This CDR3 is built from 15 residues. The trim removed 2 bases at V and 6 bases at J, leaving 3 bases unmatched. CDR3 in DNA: TGTGCCATCAGTGAGGCTAGCGGGAGGATCAATGAGCAGTTCTTC. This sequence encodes CAISEASGRINEQFF.

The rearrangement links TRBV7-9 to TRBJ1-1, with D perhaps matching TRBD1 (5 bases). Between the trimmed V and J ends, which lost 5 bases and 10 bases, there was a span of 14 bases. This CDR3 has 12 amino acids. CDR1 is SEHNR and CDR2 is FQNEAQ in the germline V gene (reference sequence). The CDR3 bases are TGTGCCAGCAGCGGGGAGACGGGGGGAGCTTTCTTT. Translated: CASSGETGGAFF.

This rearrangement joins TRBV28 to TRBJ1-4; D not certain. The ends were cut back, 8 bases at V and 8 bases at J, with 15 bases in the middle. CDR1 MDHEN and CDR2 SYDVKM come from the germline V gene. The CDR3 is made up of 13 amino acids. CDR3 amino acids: CASRPRLREKLFF. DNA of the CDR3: TGTGCCAGCCGCCCTCGGTTAAGAGAAAAACTGTTTTTT.

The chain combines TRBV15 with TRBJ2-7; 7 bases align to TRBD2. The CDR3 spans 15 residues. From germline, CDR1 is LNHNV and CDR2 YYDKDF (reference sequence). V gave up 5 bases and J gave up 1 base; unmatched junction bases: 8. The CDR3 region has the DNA TGTGCCACCAGCTCCGGACTAGGAGGATCCTACGAGCAGTACTTC. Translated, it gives CATSSGLGGSYEQYF. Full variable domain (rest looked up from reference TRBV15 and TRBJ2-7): DAMVIQNPRYQVTQFGKPVTLSCSQTLNHNVMYWYQQKSSQAPKLLFHYYDKDFNNEADTPDNFQSRRPNTSFCFLDIRSPGLGDTAMYLCATSSGLGGSYEQYFGPGTRLTVT.

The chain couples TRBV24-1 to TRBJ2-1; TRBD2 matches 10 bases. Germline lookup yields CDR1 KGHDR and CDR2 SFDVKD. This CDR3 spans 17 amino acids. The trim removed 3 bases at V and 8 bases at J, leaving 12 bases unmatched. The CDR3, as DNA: TGTGCCACCAGTGATCAGAGCGGGAGGGATGTATCGGATGAGCAGTTCTTC. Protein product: CATSDQSGRDVSDEQFF.

DNA of the CDR3: TGCGCCAGCAGCTTGCCTGGCGGGAGTTTGTACAATGAGCAGTTCTTC. This gives the protein CASSLPGGSLYNEQFF. The J gene is TRBJ2-1, the V gene TRBV5-1; 7 nucleotides match TRBD2. The germline gives CDR1 SGHRS, CDR2 YFSETQ. Trimming took 1 base from V and 4 from J; bases not matched to a gene: 8. The CDR3 has 16 residues. Full variable domain (remainder filled in from reference TRBV5-1 and TRBJ2-1): KAGVTQTPRYLIKTRGQQVTLSCSPISGHRSVSWYQQTPGQGLQFLFEYFSETQRNKGNFPGRFSGRQFSNSRSEMNVSTLELGDSALYLCASSLPGGSLYNEQFFGPGTRLTVL.